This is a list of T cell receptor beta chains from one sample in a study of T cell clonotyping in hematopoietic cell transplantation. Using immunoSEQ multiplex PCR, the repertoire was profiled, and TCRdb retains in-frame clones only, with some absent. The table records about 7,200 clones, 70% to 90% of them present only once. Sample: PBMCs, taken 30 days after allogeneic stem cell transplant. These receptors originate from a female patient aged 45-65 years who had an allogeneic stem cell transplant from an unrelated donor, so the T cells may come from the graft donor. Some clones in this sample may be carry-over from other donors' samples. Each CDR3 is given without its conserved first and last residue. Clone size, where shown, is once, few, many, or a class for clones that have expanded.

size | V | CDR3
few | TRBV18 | ASSYRGNNSPLH
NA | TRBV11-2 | ASSFSQVRNTGELF
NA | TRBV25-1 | ASTHYYGYT
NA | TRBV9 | ASSVVGSPLH
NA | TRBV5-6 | ASSFSNQPQH
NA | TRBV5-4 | ASSLWGSRVYEQY
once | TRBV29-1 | SVPLHGYT
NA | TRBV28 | ASSLVFGALGQSTQY
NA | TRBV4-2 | ASSPRLGTSGYEQY
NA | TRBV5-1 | ASSWTCEPYGYT
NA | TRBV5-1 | ASSVPGQGAAGYT
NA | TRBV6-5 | ASSTGFNEQY
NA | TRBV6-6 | ASRRTGGTEAF
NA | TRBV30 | AWGGGWNTEAF
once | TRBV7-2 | ASSSQVLISSGNTIY
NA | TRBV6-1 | ASSESQGALGEQY
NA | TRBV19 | ASRVAGGSNEQF
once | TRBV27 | ASSTATGNGYT
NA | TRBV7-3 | ASAFGGGYGYT
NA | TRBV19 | ASSMSGNSNQPQH